A single T cell receptor beta chain is shown here with its context. Its antigen is unidentified. These data belong to a study of regulatory T cells in long-lasting Graves disease. Study-level results: Persistent patients shared more public clonotypes (2,741) than new patients (roughly 970).

In building TCR beta libraries, iRepertoire HTBI primers were used together with Arm-PCR of CDR3 regions. TCRdb used MiXCR to reprocess the multiplex PCR reads, holding one entry per CDR3 protein. The data contain about 340,000 distinct CDR3 sequences, 20% of them singletons. The V gene's germline CDR1 is MNHEY and CDR2 SVGEGT. The CDR3 length is 14 residues. V lost 0 bases and J 9 bases, leaving 12 bases between the germline ends. Noted time point: persistent/refractory GD, antithyroid drugs over 5 years with positive TRAb. Scientists built the TCR library using RNA that was extracted from PBMCs. From an endocrinology department in Xi'an, China, came the patients. Around 9 milliliters of peripheral blood went into EDTA tubes.

The TCR sequence derives from a female donor with Graves disease. The sequences come from peripheral blood mononuclear cells (PBMCs), collected when the disease was refractory, from a patient treated with antithyroid drugs. The chain links TRBV6-2 or TRBV6-3 to TRBJ1-3; D not certain. Written as DNA, the CDR3 is TGTGCCAGCAGTTACTCGGACGGAAAGGGCACCATATATTTT. Its protein is CASSYSDGKGTIYF.